The rows below give T cell receptor beta chains drawn from one sample of a study of T-cell memory formation after mild COVID-19. TCRdb used MiXCR to reprocess the 5' RACE reads, holding one entry per CDR3 protein. The data contain some 210,000 distinct CDR3 sequences, under 30% of them singletons. What was sequenced was PBMCs or a T cell subset sorted from them (not recorded which). The receptors here all came from an adult woman who had mild COVID-19 (a few samples of this study predate the infection). Cell type and time point are not known. Each CDR3 is given with its conserved first and last residue. D genes are given only for firm matches. Not all rows give a size; the values are once, few, many and, for expanded clones, a class.

V gene: TRBV27
D gene: -
clone size: few
J gene: TRBJ2-7
CDR3 protein: CASRGSHEQYF
CDR3 DNA: TGTGCCAGCAGAGGGTCCCACGAGCAGTACTTC

V gene: TRBV2
D gene: -
clone size: -
J gene: TRBJ1-5
CDR3 protein: CASSEEGINQPQHF
CDR3 DNA: TGTGCCAGCAGTGAAGAAGGGATTAATCAGCCCCAGCATTTT

V gene: TRBV5-1
D gene: -
clone size: -
J gene: TRBJ2-7
CDR3 protein: CASSLDGEEYEQYF
CDR3 DNA: TGCGCCAGCAGCTTGGACGGGGAGGAGTACGAGCAGTACTTC

V gene: TRBV7-9
D gene: TRBD2
clone size: -
J gene: TRBJ2-3
CDR3 protein: CASSSLAGVADTQYF
CDR3 DNA: TGTGCCAGCAGCTCCCTAGCGGGAGTGGCAGATACGCAGTATTTT

V gene: TRBV5-6
D gene: -
clone size: many
J gene: TRBJ2-5
CDR3 protein: CASSLTGVEGETQYF
CDR3 DNA: TGTGCCAGCAGCTTAACGGGTGTCGAGGGCGAGACCCAGTACTTC

V gene: TRBV12-3/TRBV12-4
D gene: -
clone size: -
J gene: TRBJ2-2
CDR3 protein: CASPGFTGELFF
CDR3 DNA: TGTGCCAGCCCCGGTTTTACCGGGGAGCTGTTTTTT

V gene: TRBV12-3/TRBV12-4
D gene: TRBD2
clone size: few
J gene: TRBJ2-5
CDR3 protein: CASSSRTSGPGETQYF
CDR3 DNA: TGTGCCAGCAGTTCCCGGACTAGCGGGCCCGGGGAGACCCAGTACTTC

V gene: TRBV24-1
D gene: -
clone size: few
J gene: TRBJ2-1
CDR3 protein: CATSDQTDYNEQFF
CDR3 DNA: TGTGCCACCAGTGACCAGACAGATTACAATGAGCAGTTCTTC

V gene: TRBV11-2
D gene: -
clone size: few
J gene: TRBJ2-2
CDR3 protein: CASSLEPRGTGELFF
CDR3 DNA: TGTGCCAGCAGCCTAGAGCCGCGGGGCACCGGGGAGCTGTTTTTT

V gene: TRBV10-3
D gene: TRBD1
clone size: few
J gene: TRBJ2-2
CDR3 protein: CAISAQDGQGPTGELFF
CDR3 DNA: TGTGCCATCAGTGCGCAAGATGGACAGGGTCCGACCGGGGAGCTGTTTTTT

V gene: TRBV3-1
D gene: -
clone size: -
J gene: TRBJ2-1
CDR3 protein: CASSLNPGHGADEQFF
CDR3 DNA: TGTGCCAGCAGCCTAAACCCGGGACACGGTGCGGATGAGCAGTTCTTC

V gene: TRBV12-3/TRBV12-4
D gene: -
clone size: few
J gene: TRBJ1-2
CDR3 protein: CASSPDGSANYGYTF
CDR3 DNA: TGTGCCAGCAGTCCCGATGGGTCAGCTAACTATGGCTACACCTTC

V gene: TRBV7-3
D gene: TRBD1
clone size: -
J gene: TRBJ2-1
CDR3 protein: CASSSGTGFAEQFF
CDR3 DNA: TGTGCCAGCAGCTCAGGGACAGGGTTTGCTGAGCAGTTCTTC

V gene: TRBV27
D gene: -
clone size: -
J gene: TRBJ2-4
CDR3 protein: CATRDYSGLTKNIQYF
CDR3 DNA: TGTGCCACCAGAGATTATTCTGGTTTGACCAAAAACATTCAGTACTTC

V gene: TRBV2
D gene: -
clone size: -
J gene: TRBJ2-1
CDR3 protein: CASSEIHEQFF
CDR3 DNA: TGTGCCAGCAGTGAAATACATGAGCAGTTCTTC

V gene: TRBV29-1
D gene: -
clone size: many
J gene: TRBJ2-7
CDR3 protein: CSVADGSYEQYF
CDR3 DNA: TGCAGCGTTGCTGACGGTTCCTACGAGCAGTACTTC

V gene: TRBV24-1
D gene: -
clone size: few
J gene: TRBJ2-1
CDR3 protein: CATSDFGDEQFF
CDR3 DNA: -

V gene: TRBV20-1
D gene: -
clone size: few
J gene: TRBJ2-1
CDR3 protein: CSASDGYNEQFF
CDR3 DNA: TGCAGTGCTTCTGACGGGTACAATGAGCAGTTCTTC

V gene: TRBV30
D gene: TRBD2
clone size: -
J gene: TRBJ2-7
CDR3 protein: CAFSPPREGREQYF
CDR3 DNA: TGTGCCTTCTCACCCCCGCGGGAGGGCCGCGAGCAGTACTTC

V gene: TRBV5-1
D gene: TRBD1
clone size: -
J gene: TRBJ2-1
CDR3 protein: CASSLAGDRGNEQFF
CDR3 DNA: TGCGCCAGCAGCTTGGCGGGTGACAGGGGCAATGAGCAGTTCTTC

V gene: TRBV5-4
D gene: -
clone size: -
J gene: TRBJ2-7
CDR3 protein: CASSPQTETYEQYF
CDR3 DNA: TGTGCCAGCAGCCCGCAAACAGAGACCTACGAGCAGTACTTC

V gene: TRBV20-1
D gene: TRBD2
clone size: -
J gene: TRBJ2-3
CDR3 protein: CSGWTSNDRDTQYF
CDR3 DNA: TGCAGTGGCTGGACTAGCAATGATCGAGATACGCAGTATTTT

V gene: TRBV4-1
D gene: TRBD1
clone size: -
J gene: TRBJ1-2
CDR3 protein: CASSQDGTGSGGYTF
CDR3 DNA: TGCGCCAGCAGCCAAGACGGGACAGGTTCGGGCGGCTACACCTTC

V gene: TRBV7-9
D gene: -
clone size: few
J gene: TRBJ1-4
CDR3 protein: CASSLASQAGLSEKLFF
CDR3 DNA: TGTGCCAGCAGCTTAGCGTCACAGGCCGGCTTGTCTGAAAAACTGTTTTTT

V gene: TRBV4-3
D gene: -
clone size: -
J gene: TRBJ2-1
CDR3 protein: CASSQVRAPLYNEQFF
CDR3 DNA: TGCGCCAGCAGCCAAGTCCGGGCCCCCCTCTACAATGAGCAGTTCTTC

V gene: TRBV11-3
D gene: -
clone size: few
J gene: TRBJ2-2
CDR3 protein: CASSSRGVQWGHGGELFF
CDR3 DNA: TGTGCCAGCAGCTCCAGAGGGGTGCAATGGGGGCACGGCGGGGAGCTGTTTTTT

V gene: TRBV6-6
D gene: -
clone size: -
J gene: TRBJ2-4
CDR3 protein: CASRGEGTAKNIQYF
CDR3 DNA: TGTGCCAGCAGGGGGGAAGGGACCGCCAAAAACATTCAGTACTTC

V gene: TRBV12-3/TRBV12-4
D gene: TRBD1
clone size: few
J gene: TRBJ2-7
CDR3 protein: CASSTPGQGVYEQYF
CDR3 DNA: TGTGCCAGCAGTACCCCGGGGCAGGGGGTTTACGAGCAGTACTTC

V gene: TRBV4-1
D gene: TRBD1
clone size: -
J gene: TRBJ1-2
CDR3 protein: CASSQGKGAGGYTF
CDR3 DNA: TGCGCCAGCAGCCAAGGGAAGGGGGCTGGTGGCTACACCTTC

V gene: TRBV10-3
D gene: -
clone size: -
J gene: TRBJ1-5
CDR3 protein: CAISESQRGNQPQHF
CDR3 DNA: TGTGCCATCAGTGAGTCGCAAAGGGGCAATCAGCCCCAGCATTTT

V gene: TRBV7-9
D gene: -
clone size: -
J gene: TRBJ2-3
CDR3 protein: CASSSRDGGLDTQYF
CDR3 DNA: TGTGCCAGCAGCTCCCGGGACGGAGGTCTAGATACGCAGTATTTT

V gene: TRBV20-1
D gene: TRBD1
clone size: few
J gene: TRBJ1-1
CDR3 protein: CSASADRGLNTEAFF
CDR3 DNA: TGCAGTGCTAGCGCGGACAGGGGATTGAACACTGAAGCTTTCTTT